Listed here is a single T cell receptor beta chain. The sample originates from a study of CD8+ T cells in alopecia areata. Treatment noted: oral pan-JAK inhibitor, 5-10 mg twice daily. Reverse transcribed after extraction, RNA yielded cDNA as the sequencing template. TCRdb keeps only in-frame clones here, not all; method: immunoSEQ multiplex PCR. This sample has around 100,000 clones, with 65% to 90% found just once. This TCR derives from a human donor with alopecia areata. Sequenced material: CD8+ T cells sorted from blood, taken around week 31, from a patient treated with tofacitinib.

CDR3 sequence reads: CASSQDSSRDLSYNEQFF. In nucleotides, the CDR3 is TGTGCCAGCAGCCAAGATTCTAGTAGGGACCTCTCCTACAATGAGCAGTTCTTC. The chain couples TRBV4-2 to TRBJ2-1; D is possibly TRBD1 or TRBD2 (5 bases each). The V end was cut by 0 bases, the J end by 0 bases, with 15 bases between. The V gene's germline CDR1 is LGHNA and CDR2 YNFKEQ. This CDR3 is built from 18 residues.